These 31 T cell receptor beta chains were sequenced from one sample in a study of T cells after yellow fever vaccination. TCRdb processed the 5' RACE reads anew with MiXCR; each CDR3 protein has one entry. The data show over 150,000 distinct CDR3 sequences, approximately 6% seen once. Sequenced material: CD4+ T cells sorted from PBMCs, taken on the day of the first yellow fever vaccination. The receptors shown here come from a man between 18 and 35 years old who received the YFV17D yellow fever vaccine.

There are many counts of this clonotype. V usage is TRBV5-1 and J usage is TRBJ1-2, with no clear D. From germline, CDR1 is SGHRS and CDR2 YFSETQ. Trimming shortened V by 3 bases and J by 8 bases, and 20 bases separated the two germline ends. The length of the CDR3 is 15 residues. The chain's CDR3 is CASSSGDTVVGGYTF. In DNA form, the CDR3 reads TGCGCCAGCAGCTCTGGAGATACCGTCGTGGGAGGCTACACCTTC.

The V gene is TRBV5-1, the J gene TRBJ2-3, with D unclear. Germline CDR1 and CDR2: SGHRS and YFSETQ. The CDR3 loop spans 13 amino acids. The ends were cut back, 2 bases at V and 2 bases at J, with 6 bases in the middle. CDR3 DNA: TGCGCCAGCAGCTTAACAGCCACAGATACGCAGTATTTT. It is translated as CASSLTATDTQYF. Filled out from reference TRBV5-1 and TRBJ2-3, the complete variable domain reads KAGVTQTPRYLIKTRGQQVTLSCSPISGHRSVSWYQQTPGQGLQFLFEYFSETQRNKGNFPGRFSGRQFSNSRSEMNVSTLELGDSALYLCASSLTATDTQYFGPGTRLTVL.

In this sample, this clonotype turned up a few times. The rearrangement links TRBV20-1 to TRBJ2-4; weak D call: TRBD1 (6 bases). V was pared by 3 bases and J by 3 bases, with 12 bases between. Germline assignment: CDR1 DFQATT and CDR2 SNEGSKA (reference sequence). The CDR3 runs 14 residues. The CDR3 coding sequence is TGCAGTGCTAGGCAGGGGTTAGGCAAAAACATTCAGTACTTC. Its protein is CSARQGLGKNIQYF.

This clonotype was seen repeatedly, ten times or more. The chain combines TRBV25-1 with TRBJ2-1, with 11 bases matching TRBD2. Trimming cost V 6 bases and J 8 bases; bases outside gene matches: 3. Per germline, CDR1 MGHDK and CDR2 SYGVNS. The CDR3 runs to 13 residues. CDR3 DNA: TGTGCCAGCAGCCTAGCGGGGGGTGATGAGCAGTTCTTC. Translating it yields CASSLAGGDEQFF.

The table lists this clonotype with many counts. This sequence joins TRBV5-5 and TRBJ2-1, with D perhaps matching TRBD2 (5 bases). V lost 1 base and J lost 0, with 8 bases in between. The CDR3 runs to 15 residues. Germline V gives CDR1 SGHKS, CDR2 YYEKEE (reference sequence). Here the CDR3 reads CASSLLGSSYNEQFF. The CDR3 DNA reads TGTGCCAGCAGCTTGCTAGGGAGCTCCTACAATGAGCAGTTCTTC.

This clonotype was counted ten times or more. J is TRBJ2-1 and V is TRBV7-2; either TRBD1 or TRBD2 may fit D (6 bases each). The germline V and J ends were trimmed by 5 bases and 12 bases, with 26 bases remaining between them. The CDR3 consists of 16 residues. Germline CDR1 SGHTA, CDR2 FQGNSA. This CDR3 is CASSQGWGRRDLWQFF. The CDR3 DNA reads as TGTGCCAGCAGCCAGGGCTGGGGGCGGAGGGATCTATGGCAGTTCTTC.

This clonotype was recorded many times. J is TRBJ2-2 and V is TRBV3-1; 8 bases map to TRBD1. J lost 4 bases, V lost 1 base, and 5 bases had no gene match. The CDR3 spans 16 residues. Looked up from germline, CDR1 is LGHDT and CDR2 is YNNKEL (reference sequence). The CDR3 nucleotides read TGTGCCAGCAGCCAAGGTCCAGGGGGCCGCACCGGGGAGCTGTTTTTT. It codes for CASSQGPGGRTGELFF.

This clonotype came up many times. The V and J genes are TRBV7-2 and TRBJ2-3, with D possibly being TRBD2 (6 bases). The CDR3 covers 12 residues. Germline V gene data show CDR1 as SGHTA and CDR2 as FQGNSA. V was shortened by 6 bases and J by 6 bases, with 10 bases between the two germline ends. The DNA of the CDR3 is TGTGCCAGCAGGTGGGAGGCGGATACGCAGTATTTT. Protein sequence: CASRWEADTQYF. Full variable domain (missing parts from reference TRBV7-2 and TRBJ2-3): GAGVSQSPSNKVTEKGKDVELRCDPISGHTALYWYRQSLGQGLEFLIYFQGNSAPDKSGLPSDRFSAERTGGSVSTLTIQRTQQEDSAVYLCASRWEADTQYFGPGTRLTVL.

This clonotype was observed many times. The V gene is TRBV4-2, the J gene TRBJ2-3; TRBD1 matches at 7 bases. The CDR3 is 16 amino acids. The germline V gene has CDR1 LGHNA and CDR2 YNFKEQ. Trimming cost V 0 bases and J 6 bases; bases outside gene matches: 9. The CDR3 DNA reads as TGTGCCAGCAGCCAAGACGCCAGGGGGTCTCGGGATACGCAGTATTTT. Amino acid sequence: CASSQDARGSRDTQYF.

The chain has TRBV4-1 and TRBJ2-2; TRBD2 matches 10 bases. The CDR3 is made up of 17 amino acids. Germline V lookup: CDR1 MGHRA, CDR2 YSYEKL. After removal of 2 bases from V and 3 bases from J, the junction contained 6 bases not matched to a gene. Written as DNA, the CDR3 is TGCGCCAGCAGCCAACGGAGCGGGGGGGCCGACACCGGGGAGCTGTTTTTT. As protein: CASSQRSGGADTGELFF.

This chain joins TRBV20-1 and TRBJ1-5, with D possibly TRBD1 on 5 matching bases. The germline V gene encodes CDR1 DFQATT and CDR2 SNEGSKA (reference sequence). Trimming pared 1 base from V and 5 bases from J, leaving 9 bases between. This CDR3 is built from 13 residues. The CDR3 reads CSARGGVDQPQHF. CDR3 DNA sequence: TGCAGTGCTAGAGGGGGCGTAGATCAGCCCCAGCATTTT.

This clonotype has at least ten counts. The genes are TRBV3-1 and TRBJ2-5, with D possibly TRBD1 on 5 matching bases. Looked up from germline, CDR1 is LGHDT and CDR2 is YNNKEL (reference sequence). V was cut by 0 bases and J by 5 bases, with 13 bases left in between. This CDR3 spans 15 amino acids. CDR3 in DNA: TGTGCCAGCAGCCAAGATTCTGGCAGGGCGGAGACCCAGTACTTC. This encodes CASSQDSGRAETQYF.

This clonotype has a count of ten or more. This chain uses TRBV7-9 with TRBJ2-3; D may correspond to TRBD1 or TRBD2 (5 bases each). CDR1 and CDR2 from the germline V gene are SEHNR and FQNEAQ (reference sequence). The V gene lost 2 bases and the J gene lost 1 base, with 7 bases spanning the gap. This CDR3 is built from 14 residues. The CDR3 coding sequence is TGTGCCAGCAGCTTAATGGGGGGCACAGATACGCAGTATTTT. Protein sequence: CASSLMGGTDTQYF.

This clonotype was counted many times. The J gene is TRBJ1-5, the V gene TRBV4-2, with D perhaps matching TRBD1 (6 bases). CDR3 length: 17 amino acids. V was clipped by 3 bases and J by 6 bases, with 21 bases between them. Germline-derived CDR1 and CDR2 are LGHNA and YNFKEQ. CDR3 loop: CASSHNMKGGPGQPQHF. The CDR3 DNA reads TGTGCCAGCAGCCATAACATGAAGGGGGGGCCGGGTCAGCCCCAGCATTTT.

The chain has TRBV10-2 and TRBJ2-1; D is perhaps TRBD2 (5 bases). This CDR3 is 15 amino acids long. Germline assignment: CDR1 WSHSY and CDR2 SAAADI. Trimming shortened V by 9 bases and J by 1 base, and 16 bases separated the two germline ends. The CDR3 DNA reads TGCGCCAGTACGGCGCTAGCCGAGTCCTACAATGAGCAGTTCTTC. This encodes CASTALAESYNEQFF.

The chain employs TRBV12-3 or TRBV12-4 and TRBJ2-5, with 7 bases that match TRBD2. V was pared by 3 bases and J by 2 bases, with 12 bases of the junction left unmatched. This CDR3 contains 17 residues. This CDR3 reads CASSFGIAGGQQETQYF. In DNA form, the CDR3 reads TGTGCCAGCAGTTTTGGAATAGCGGGCGGGCAACAAGAGACCCAGTACTTC.

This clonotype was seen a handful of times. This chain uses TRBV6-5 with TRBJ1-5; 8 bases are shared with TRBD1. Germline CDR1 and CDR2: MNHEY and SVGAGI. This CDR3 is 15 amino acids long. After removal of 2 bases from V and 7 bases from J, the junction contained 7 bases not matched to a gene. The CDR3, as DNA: TGTGCCAGCAGTTACGTCGCAGGGGGCAGGCAGCCCCAGCATTTT. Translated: CASSYVAGGRQPQHF.

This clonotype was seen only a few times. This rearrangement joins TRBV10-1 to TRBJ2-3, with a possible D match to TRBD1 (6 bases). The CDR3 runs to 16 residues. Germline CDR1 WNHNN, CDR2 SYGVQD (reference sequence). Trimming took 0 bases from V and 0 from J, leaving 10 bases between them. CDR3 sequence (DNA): TGCGCCAGCAGTGAGTCCGGGACACCTAGCACAGATACGCAGTATTTT. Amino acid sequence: CASSESGTPSTDTQYF.

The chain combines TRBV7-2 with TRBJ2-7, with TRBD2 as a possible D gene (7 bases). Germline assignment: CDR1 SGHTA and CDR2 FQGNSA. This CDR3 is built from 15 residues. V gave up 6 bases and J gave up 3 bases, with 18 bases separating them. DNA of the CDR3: TGTGCCAGCAGTGCCCAGCGCGGGGGCGACTACGAGCAGTACTTC. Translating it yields CASSAQRGGDYEQYF.

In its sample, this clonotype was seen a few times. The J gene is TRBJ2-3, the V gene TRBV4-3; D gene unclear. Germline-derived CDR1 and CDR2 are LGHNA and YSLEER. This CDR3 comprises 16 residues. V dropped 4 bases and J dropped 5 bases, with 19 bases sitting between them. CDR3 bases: TGCGCCAGCAGCCGGTCGGGTTCGGGCCCCGGAGATACGCAGTATTTT. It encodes CASSRSGSGPGDTQYF.

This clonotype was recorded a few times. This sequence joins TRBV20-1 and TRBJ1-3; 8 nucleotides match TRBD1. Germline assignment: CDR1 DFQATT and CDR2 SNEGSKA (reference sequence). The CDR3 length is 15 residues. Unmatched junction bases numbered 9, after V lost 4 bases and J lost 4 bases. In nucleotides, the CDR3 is TGCAGTGCTATAAGCACAGGGGGTGCCGGAAACACCATATATTTT. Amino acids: CSAISTGGAGNTIYF.

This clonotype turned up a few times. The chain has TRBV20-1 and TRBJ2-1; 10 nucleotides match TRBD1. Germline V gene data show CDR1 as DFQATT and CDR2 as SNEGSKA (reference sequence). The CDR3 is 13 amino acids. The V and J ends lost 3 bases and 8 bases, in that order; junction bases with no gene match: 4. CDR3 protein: CSASRTGGDEQFF. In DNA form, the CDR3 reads TGCAGTGCTAGCCGGACAGGGGGGGATGAGCAGTTCTTC.

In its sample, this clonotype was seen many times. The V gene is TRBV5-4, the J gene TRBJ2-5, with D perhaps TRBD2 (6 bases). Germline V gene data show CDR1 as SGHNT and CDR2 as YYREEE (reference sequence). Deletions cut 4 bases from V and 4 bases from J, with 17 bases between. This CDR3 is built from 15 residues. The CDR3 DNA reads TGTGCCAGCAGCCGTGAATTGGGGGGAGCAGAGACCCAGTACTTC. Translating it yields CASSRELGGAETQYF.

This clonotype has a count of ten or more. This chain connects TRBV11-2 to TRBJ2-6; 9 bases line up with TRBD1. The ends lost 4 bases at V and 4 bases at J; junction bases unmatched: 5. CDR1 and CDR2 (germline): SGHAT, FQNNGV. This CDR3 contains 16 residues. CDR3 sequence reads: CASSSGTGKGANVLTF. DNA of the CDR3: TGTGCCAGCAGCTCCGGGACAGGGAAAGGGGCCAACGTCCTGACTTTC.

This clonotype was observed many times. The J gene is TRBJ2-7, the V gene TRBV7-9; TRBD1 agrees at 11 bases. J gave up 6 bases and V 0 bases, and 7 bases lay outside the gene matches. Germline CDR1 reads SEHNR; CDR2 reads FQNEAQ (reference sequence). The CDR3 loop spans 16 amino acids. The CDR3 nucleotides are TGTGCCAGCAGCTTAGCGTTAGGACAGGGGGCGCGCGAGCAGTACTTC. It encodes CASSLALGQGAREQYF.

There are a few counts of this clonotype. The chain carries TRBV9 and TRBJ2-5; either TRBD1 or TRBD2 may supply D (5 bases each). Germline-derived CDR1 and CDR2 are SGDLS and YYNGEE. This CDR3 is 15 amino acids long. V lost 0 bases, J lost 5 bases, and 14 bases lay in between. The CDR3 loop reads CASSVDPGWEETQYF. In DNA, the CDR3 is TGTGCCAGCAGCGTAGACCCAGGGTGGGAGGAGACCCAGTACTTC.

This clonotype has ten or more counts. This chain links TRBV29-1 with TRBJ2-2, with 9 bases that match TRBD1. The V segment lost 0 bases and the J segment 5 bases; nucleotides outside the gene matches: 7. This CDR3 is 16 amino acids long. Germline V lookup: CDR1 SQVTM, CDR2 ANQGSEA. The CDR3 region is CSVEDHRQGETGELFF. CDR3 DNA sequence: TGCAGCGTTGAAGACCACAGACAGGGGGAAACCGGGGAGCTGTTTTTT.

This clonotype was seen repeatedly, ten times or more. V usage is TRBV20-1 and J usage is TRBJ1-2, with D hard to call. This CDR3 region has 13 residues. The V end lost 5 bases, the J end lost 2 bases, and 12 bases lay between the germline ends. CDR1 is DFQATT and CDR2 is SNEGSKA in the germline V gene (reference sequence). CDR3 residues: CSALDGPNYGYTF. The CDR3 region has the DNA TGCAGTGCTTTAGACGGGCCAAACTATGGCTACACCTTC.

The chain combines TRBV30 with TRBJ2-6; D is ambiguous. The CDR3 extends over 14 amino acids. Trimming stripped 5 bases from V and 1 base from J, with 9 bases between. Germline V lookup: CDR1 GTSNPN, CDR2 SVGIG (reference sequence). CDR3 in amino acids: CAWVPISGANVLTF. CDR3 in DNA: TGTGCCTGGGTCCCGATTTCTGGGGCCAACGTCCTGACTTTC.

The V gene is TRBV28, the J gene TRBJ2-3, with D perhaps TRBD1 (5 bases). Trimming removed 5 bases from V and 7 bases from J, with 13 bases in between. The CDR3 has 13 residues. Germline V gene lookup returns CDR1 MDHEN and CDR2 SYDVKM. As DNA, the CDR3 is TGTGCCAGCAGTCCCGAGGACAAAAATACGCAGTATTTT. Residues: CASSPEDKNTQYF.

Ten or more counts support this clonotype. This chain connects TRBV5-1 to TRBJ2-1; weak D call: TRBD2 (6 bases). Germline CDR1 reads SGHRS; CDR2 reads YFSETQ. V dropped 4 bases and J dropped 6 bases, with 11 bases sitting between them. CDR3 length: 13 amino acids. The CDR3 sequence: CASSEGLFNEQFF. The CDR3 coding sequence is TGCGCCAGCAGCGAGGGACTCTTCAATGAGCAGTTCTTC.